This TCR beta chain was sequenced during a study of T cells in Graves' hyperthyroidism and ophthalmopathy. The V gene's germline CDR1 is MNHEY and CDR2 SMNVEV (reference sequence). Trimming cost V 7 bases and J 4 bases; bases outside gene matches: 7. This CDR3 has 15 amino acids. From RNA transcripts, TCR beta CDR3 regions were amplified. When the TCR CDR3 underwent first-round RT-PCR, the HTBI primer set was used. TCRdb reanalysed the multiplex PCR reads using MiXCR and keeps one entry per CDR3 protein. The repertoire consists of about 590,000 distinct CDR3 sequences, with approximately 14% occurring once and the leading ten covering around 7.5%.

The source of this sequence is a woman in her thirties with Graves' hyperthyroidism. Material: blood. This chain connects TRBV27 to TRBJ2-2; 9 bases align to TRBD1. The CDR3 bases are TGTGCCAGCAACCCAACAGGGGGCGGCACCGGGGAGCTGTTTTTT. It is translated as CASNPTGGGTGELFF.